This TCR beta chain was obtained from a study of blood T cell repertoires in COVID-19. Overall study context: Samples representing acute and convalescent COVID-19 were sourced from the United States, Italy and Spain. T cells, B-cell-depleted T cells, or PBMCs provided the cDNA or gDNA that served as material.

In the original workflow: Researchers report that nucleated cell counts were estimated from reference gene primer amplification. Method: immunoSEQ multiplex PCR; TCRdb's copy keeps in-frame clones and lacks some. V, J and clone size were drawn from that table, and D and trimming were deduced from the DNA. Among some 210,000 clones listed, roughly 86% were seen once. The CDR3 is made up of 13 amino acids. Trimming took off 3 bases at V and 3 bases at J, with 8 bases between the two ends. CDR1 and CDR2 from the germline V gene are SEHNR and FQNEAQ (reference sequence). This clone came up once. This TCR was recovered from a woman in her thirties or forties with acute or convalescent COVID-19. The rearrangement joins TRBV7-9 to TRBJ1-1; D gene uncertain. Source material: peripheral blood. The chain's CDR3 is CASSFAQDTEAFF. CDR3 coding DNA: TGTGCCAGCAGCTTCGCCCAGGACACTGAAGCTTTCTTT.